The 16 T cell receptor beta chains in this list originate from one sample, sequenced in a study of cytomegalovirus exposure and HLA in healthy donors. The study ran its PCR with 60 Vbeta and 13 Jbeta primers. The repertoire was sequenced with immunoSEQ multiplex PCR; TCRdb's copy has only in-frame clones and lacks some. This repertoire shows roughly 110,000 clones, around four fifths found once; its top ten account for 7.5% to 9%. The sequenced material came from PBMCs. The receptors stem from a man aged 25-40 years in good health and CMV-seronegative.

The chain has TRBV19 and TRBJ1-5; 7 bases align to TRBD1. Germline V CDR1 and CDR2: LNHDA, SQIVND (reference sequence). The CDR3 is made up of 14 amino acids. Trimming removed 5 bases from V and 3 bases from J; junction bases left unmatched: 4. The CDR3: CASSGTVFNQPQHF. The CDR3 coding sequence is TGTGCCAGTAGTGGGACAGTCTTCAATCAGCCCCAGCATTTT.

This clone was observed a few times. The V and J genes are TRBV5-1 and TRBJ2-1; weak D call: TRBD2 (5 bases). The CDR3 spans 14 residues. The germline CDR1 and CDR2 sequences are SGHRS and YFSETQ. Trimming left V 2 bases short and J 0 bases short, with 6 bases between. CDR3 in DNA: TGCGCCAGCAGCTTAGGAGGCTCCTACAATGAGCAGTTCTTC. Protein product: CASSLGGSYNEQFF.

The V call is TRBV9, the J call TRBJ2-7; weak D call: TRBD1 (6 bases). This CDR3 is built from 14 residues. V lost 0 bases, J lost 4 bases, and 11 bases lay in between. Germline V gene data show CDR1 as SGDLS and CDR2 as YYNGEE. The CDR3 nucleotides read TGTGCCAGCAGCGTAGATCAGGGGCCTTACGAGCAGTACTTC. Translated, it gives CASSVDQGPYEQYF.

J is TRBJ2-1 and V is TRBV6-5; TRBD1 is a possible D gene (6 bases). CDR1 MNHEY and CDR2 SVGAGI come from the germline V gene. This CDR3 is 12 amino acids long. The V end lost 6 bases, the J end lost 8 bases, and 11 bases lay between the germline ends. CDR3 residues: CASRSAGDEQFF. As DNA, the CDR3 is TGTGCCAGCAGATCCGCAGGGGATGAGCAGTTCTTC.

The rearrangement links TRBV27 to TRBJ2-1; D might be TRBD2 (5 bases). Trimming cost V 7 bases and J 2 bases, with 15 bases left between them. CDR1 is MNHEY, CDR2 SMNVEV, per germline (reference sequence). The CDR3 extends over 15 amino acids. The chain's CDR3 is CASNGWASPYNEQFF. Here the CDR3 DNA reads TGTGCCAGCAACGGCTGGGCTAGCCCCTACAATGAGCAGTTCTTC.

This clone came up once. The genes are TRBV9 and TRBJ2-6; TRBD1 aligns across 7 bases. There are 15 residues in the CDR3. V gave up 5 bases and J gave up 4 bases; unmatched junction bases: 6. Looked up from germline, CDR1 is SGDLS and CDR2 is YYNGEE. The CDR3 DNA reads TGTGCCAGCAGACGGGACAGTTCCGGGGCCAACGTCCTGACTTTC. Translated: CASRRDSSGANVLTF. The full variable domain, its missing parts supplied by reference TRBV9 and TRBJ2-6, is DSGVTQTPKHLITATGQRVTLRCSPRSGDLSVYWYQQSLDQGLQFLIQYYNGEERAKGNILERFSAQQFPDLHSELNLSSLELGDSALYFCASRRDSSGANVLTFGAGSRLTVL.

The chain couples TRBV27 to TRBJ2-7, with 8 nucleotides matching TRBD1. This CDR3 spans 14 amino acids. The V segment lost 4 bases and the J segment 1 base; nucleotides outside the gene matches: 3. Germline V gene sequence: CDR1 MNHEY, CDR2 SMNVEV (reference sequence). This CDR3 reads CASSSRTGSYEQYF. The CDR3 region has the DNA TGTGCCAGCAGTTCCCGGACAGGGTCCTACGAGCAGTACTTC.

This clone was detected only a few times. The genes are TRBV28 and TRBJ1-4; 8 bases agree with TRBD1. The V gene's germline CDR1 is MDHEN and CDR2 SYDVKM. Trimming at V came to 10 bases and at J to 3 bases, leaving 4 bases not matched to a gene. This CDR3 comprises 13 residues. As DNA, the CDR3 is TGTGCCACCCAGGGGGCGGCTAATGAAAAACTGTTTTTT. Translated, it gives CATQGAANEKLFF. Full variable domain (remainder filled in from reference TRBV28 and TRBJ1-4): DVKVTQSSRYLVKRTGEKVFLECVQDMDHENMFWYRQDPGLGLRLIYFSYDVKMKEKGDIPEGYSVSREKKERFSLILESASTNQTSMYLCATQGAANEKLFFGSGTQLSVL.

The V gene is TRBV25-1, the J gene TRBJ1-3; no firm D call. The CDR3 runs to 12 residues. Germline CDR1 and CDR2: MGHDK and SYGVNS. V lost 11 bases and J lost 0, with 8 bases in between. CDR3 sequence: CASHSSGNTIYF. In DNA, the CDR3 is TGTGCCTCCCACAGCTCTGGAAACACCATATATTTT.

The rearrangement joins TRBV28 to TRBJ2-7; weak D call: TRBD1 (6 bases). The CDR3 is 16 amino acids. V was trimmed by 4 bases and J by 5 bases, leaving 21 bases between them. Germline V CDR1 and CDR2: MDHEN, SYDVKM. CDR3 in amino acids: CASSSVGHGVGNEQYF. The DNA for the CDR3 is TGTGCCAGCAGTTCTGTGGGACACGGAGTGGGGAACGAGCAGTACTTC.

This chain joins TRBV2 and TRBJ2-7; 10 bases match TRBD1. The CDR3 sequence is 14 residues long. Trimming at V came to 6 bases and at J to 6 bases, leaving 8 bases not matched to a gene. Looked up from germline, CDR1 is SNHLY and CDR2 is FYNNEI. CDR3 protein: CASSGQGGGPEQYF. In nucleotides, the CDR3 is TGTGCCAGCAGCGGACAGGGGGGGGGCCCCGAGCAGTACTTC.

The chain carries TRBV9 and TRBJ2-1; D is unresolved. The V and J ends lost 0 bases and 6 bases respectively, with 4 bases between them. There are 12 residues in the CDR3. Germline-derived CDR1 and CDR2 are SGDLS and YYNGEE. The CDR3 DNA sequence: TGTGCCAGCAGCGTAGCTCCCAATGAGCAGTTCTTC. Protein: CASSVAPNEQFF.

DNA of the CDR3: TGTGCCAGCAGCTTGGACACGACTAACTATGGCTACACCTTC. Translated: CASSLDTTNYGYTF. The V call is TRBV5-4, the J call TRBJ1-2; unclear D gene. CDR3 length equals 14 residues. Germline CDR1 and CDR2: SGHNT and YYREEE (reference sequence). V dropped 0 bases and J dropped 0 bases, with 6 bases sitting between them.

The count of this clone is one. The J gene is TRBJ2-3, the V gene TRBV29-1, with 13 bases that match TRBD2. CDR3 length: 18 residues. V was clipped by 0 bases and J by 1 base; unmatched bases: 7. Germline V lookup: CDR1 SQVTM, CDR2 ANQGSEA. CDR3 sequence: CSVEDRTSGGSGTDTQYF. The CDR3 DNA follows: TGCAGCGTTGAAGATAGGACTAGCGGGGGTTCTGGCACAGATACGCAGTATTTT.

The chain employs TRBV18 and TRBJ2-3; 8 bases map to TRBD2. Trimming at V came to 3 bases and at J to 6 bases, leaving 14 bases not matched to a gene. In germline, CDR1 is KGHSH, CDR2 LQKENI. This CDR3 is 17 amino acids long. The CDR3 spells CASSPPQIGGASDTQYF. DNA for the CDR3: TGTGCCAGCTCACCTCCGCAGATCGGGGGGGCCAGTGATACGCAGTATTTT. The complete variable domain, with remaining parts taken from reference TRBV18 and TRBJ2-3, reads NAGVMQNPRHLVRRRGQEARLRCSPMKGHSHVYWYRQLPEEGLKFMVYLQKENIIDESGMPKERFSAEFPKEGPSILRIQQVVRGDSAAYFCASSPPQIGGASDTQYFGPGTRLTVL.

On this clone itself: At the DNA level, this CDR3 is encoded by other sequences in the same sample as well. The CDR3 here is CASSERGGTGELFF. CDR3 bases: TGTGCCAGCAGTGAGCGGGGCGGCACCGGGGAGCTGTTTTTT. The chain has TRBV2 and TRBJ2-2; perhaps TRBD2 as D (6 bases). CDR1 is SNHLY and CDR2 is FYNNEI in the germline V gene. CDR3 length: 14 amino acids. V shed 3 bases and J shed 4 bases, with 9 bases lying between them.